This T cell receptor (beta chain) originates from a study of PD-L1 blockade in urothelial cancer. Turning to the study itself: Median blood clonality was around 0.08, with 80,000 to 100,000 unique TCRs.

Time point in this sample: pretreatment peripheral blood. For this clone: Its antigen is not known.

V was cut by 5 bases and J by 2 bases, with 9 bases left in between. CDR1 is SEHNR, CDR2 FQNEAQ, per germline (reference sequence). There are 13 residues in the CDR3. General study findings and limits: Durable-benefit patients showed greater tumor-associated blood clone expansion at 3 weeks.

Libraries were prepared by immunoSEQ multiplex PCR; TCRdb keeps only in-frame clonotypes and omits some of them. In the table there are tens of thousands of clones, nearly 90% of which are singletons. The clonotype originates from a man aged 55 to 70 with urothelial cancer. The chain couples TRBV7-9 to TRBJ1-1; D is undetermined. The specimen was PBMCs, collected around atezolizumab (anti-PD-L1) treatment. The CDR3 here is CASSPVSNTEAFF. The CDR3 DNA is TGTGCCAGCAGCCCGGTGTCCAACACTGAAGCTTTCTTT. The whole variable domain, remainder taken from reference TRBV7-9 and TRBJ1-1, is DTGVSQNPRHKITKRGQNVTFRCDPISEHNRLYWYRQTLGQGPEFLTYFQNEAQLEKSRLLSDRFSAERPKGSFSTLEIQRTEQGDSAMYLCASSPVSNTEAFFGQGTRLTVV.